Following are 15 T cell receptor beta chains from one sample sequenced in a study of blood T cell repertoires in COVID-19. This table comes from immunoSEQ multiplex PCR, and its TCRdb copy is limited to in-frame clones, with some not included. The repertoire includes about 220,000 clones, 70% to 90% of them detected once, and about 2.5% sits in the top ten. Sample: PBMCs or T cells enriched from blood (not recorded which). These receptors were obtained from a woman aged 35 to 49 with acute COVID-19.

V and J are TRBV6-4 and TRBJ1-4; D call uncertain. This CDR3 comprises 15 residues. In germline, CDR1 is MRHNA, CDR2 SNTAGT. Deletions cut 2 bases from V and 7 bases from J, with 14 bases between. The CDR3 protein is CASSDRRPLGEKLFF. CDR3 bases: TGTGCCAGCAGTGACCGCAGGCCCTTAGGTGAAAAACTGTTTTTT.

The chain links TRBV7-2 to TRBJ1-2; D gene ambiguous. V lost 4 bases, J lost 3 bases, and 6 bases lay in between. Germline V gene sequence: CDR1 SGHTA, CDR2 FQGNSA. This CDR3 is 12 amino acids long. The CDR3, as DNA: TGTGCCAGCAGCTCGCAGGACTATGGCTACACCTTC. It translates to CASSSQDYGYTF.

The chain recombines TRBV4-1 with TRBJ2-5; tentatively, D is TRBD1 (5 bases). This CDR3 has 14 amino acids. Looked up from germline, CDR1 is MGHRA and CDR2 is YSYEKL. The V end lost 3 bases, the J end lost 1 base, and 9 bases lay between the germline ends. In nucleotides, the CDR3 is TGCGCCAGCAGCCATGCAGGGCGCCAAGAGACCCAGTACTTC. Amino acid sequence: CASSHAGRQETQYF.

Comments on this clone: Other nucleotide sequences in the sample specify the same CDR3. The rearrangement uses TRBV11-2 and TRBJ1-5, with a possible D match to TRBD1 (5 bases). CDR3 length: 15 residues. CDR1 is SGHAT and CDR2 is FQNNGV in the germline V gene. V was shortened by 6 bases and J by 4 bases, with 16 bases between the two germline ends. Here the CDR3 DNA reads TGTGCCAGCAGTCCTGGGCAGGGCGGAAATCAGCCCCAGCATTTT. It codes for CASSPGQGGNQPQHF.

This chain joins TRBV14 and TRBJ2-5; maybe TRBD1 (6 bases). The germline CDR1 and CDR2 sequences are SGHDN and FVKESK. The CDR3 is made up of 15 amino acids. Trimming removed 0 bases from V and 3 bases from J, with 11 bases in between. The CDR3 reads CASSQDPNREETQYF. Here the CDR3 DNA reads TGTGCCAGCAGCCAAGATCCCAACAGGGAAGAGACCCAGTACTTC.

J is TRBJ1-6 and V is TRBV4-3, with D unresolved. This CDR3 contains 13 residues. Germline assignment: CDR1 LGHNA and CDR2 YSLEER. Trimming shortened V by 0 bases and J by 10 bases, and 7 bases separated the two germline ends. The CDR3 region is CASSQDFPSPLHF. The CDR3, as DNA: TGCGCCAGCAGCCAAGATTTCCCGTCACCCCTCCACTTT.

The J gene is TRBJ1-4, the V gene TRBV7-9; 9 bases match TRBD1. Germline assignment: CDR1 SEHNR and CDR2 FQNEAQ (reference sequence). Trimming cost V 5 bases and J 8 bases; bases outside gene matches: 6. CDR3 size: 14 residues. The CDR3 DNA reads as TGTGCCAGCAGCATTGGGGACAGGGAAGAAAAACTGTTTTTT. It codes for CASSIGDREEKLFF.

A single count supports this clone. The chain uses TRBV24-1 and TRBJ1-4, with a possible D match to TRBD1 (6 bases). Trimming cost V 2 bases and J 8 bases, with 23 bases left between them. This CDR3 has 18 residues. In germline, CDR1 is KGHDR, CDR2 SFDVKD. For the CDR3, the DNA is TGTGCCACCAGTGATTCCAACAGGGACCCCTCGAGAAAGGAAAAACTGTTTTTT. Translating gives CATSDSNRDPSRKEKLFF.

The rearrangement joins TRBV18 to TRBJ1-1; D gene uncertain. The V end was cut by 3 bases, the J end by 6 bases, with 8 bases between. The CDR3 runs to 12 residues. CDR1 and CDR2 from the germline V gene are KGHSH and LQKENI. This chain's CDR3 is CASSPTNPEAFF. The DNA of the CDR3 is TGTGCCAGCTCACCCACTAATCCTGAAGCTTTCTTT.

The V call is TRBV6-5, the J call TRBJ2-3; D is perhaps TRBD2 (6 bases). The CDR3 runs to 14 residues. V lost 6 bases to trimming and J lost 4 bases, with 14 bases between them. Germline loops: CDR1 MNHEY, CDR2 SVGAGI. CDR3: CASSPGGEADTQYF. In DNA form, the CDR3 reads TGTGCCAGCAGCCCCGGCGGGGAGGCAGATACGCAGTATTTT.

CDR3 DNA: TGTGCCAGCAGCCAAGACCCCATCGGCGGGGCTGGGGCCAACGTCCTGACTTTC. It encodes CASSQDPIGGAGANVLTF. The rearrangement links TRBV3-1 (or the pseudogene TRBV3-2) to TRBJ2-6; perhaps TRBD2 as D (6 bases). Germline CDR1 and CDR2: LGHDT and YNNKEL (reference sequence). CDR3 length: 18 amino acids. Trimming pared 0 bases from V and 2 bases from J, leaving 14 bases between.

The V call is TRBV4-1, the J call TRBJ2-3; no reliable D call. Germline V gene sequence: CDR1 MGHRA, CDR2 YSYEKL. The CDR3 covers 12 residues. The V end was cut by 3 bases, the J end by 5 bases, with 6 bases between. As DNA, the CDR3 is TGCGCCAGCAGCCATGTAAAAGATACGCAGTATTTT. Amino acids: CASSHVKDTQYF.

The V call is TRBV28, the J call TRBJ1-5; no clear D gene. The length of the CDR3 is 14 residues. Germline V gene lookup returns CDR1 MDHEN and CDR2 SYDVKM. V was trimmed by 11 bases and J by 7 bases, leaving 21 bases between them. Here the CDR3 reads CASRPGVVGQPQHF. CDR3 coding DNA: TGTGCCTCCCGCCCCGGGGTTGTAGGACAGCCCCAGCATTTT.

V is TRBV30 and J is TRBJ2-4; D is undetermined. The germline V gene has CDR1 GTSNPN and CDR2 SVGIG (reference sequence). The CDR3 runs to 14 residues. V was trimmed by 0 bases and J by 0 bases, leaving 6 bases between them. CDR3: CAWSVSPAKNIQYF. As DNA, the CDR3 is TGTGCCTGGAGTGTTTCTCCAGCCAAAAACATTCAGTACTTC.

J is TRBJ2-3 and V is TRBV7-2, with 10 bases lining up with TRBD2. Germline V CDR1 and CDR2: SGHTA, FQGNSA. This CDR3 comprises 16 residues. The V and J ends lost 1 base and 4 bases, in that order; junction bases with no gene match: 5. As DNA, the CDR3 is TGTGCCAGCAGCTTAGTTCGGCTAGCGGGAGCAGATACGCAGTATTTT. This gives the protein CASSLVRLAGADTQYF.